The TCR beta chain under discussion was sequenced for a study of siplizumab effects on memory and regulatory T cells. Regarding this clone: Its antigen is as yet unknown.

The protocol was immunoSEQ multiplex PCR, while the TCRdb copy is restricted to in-frame clones and leaves out a portion. Of 50,000 to 55,000 clones listed, about 97% are singletons. Trimming took 3 bases from V and 2 from J; bases not matched to a gene: 4. Germline values: CDR1 KGHSH, CDR2 LQKENI. This CDR3 is 16 amino acids long. Study-level points and caveats: Mean Treg-derived proportions of mappable alloreactive CD4+ clones were roughly 69% for siplizumab and approximately 25% for controls.

This receptor was obtained from a human donor in good health. Material for sequencing was naive CD4+ T cells sorted from blood. The chain uses TRBV18 and TRBJ2-3; 11 nucleotides match TRBD2. The CDR3 nucleotides are TGTGCCAGCTCACCTCCGGGACTAGCGGTCACAGATACGCAGTATTTT. Residues: CASSPPGLAVTDTQYF.